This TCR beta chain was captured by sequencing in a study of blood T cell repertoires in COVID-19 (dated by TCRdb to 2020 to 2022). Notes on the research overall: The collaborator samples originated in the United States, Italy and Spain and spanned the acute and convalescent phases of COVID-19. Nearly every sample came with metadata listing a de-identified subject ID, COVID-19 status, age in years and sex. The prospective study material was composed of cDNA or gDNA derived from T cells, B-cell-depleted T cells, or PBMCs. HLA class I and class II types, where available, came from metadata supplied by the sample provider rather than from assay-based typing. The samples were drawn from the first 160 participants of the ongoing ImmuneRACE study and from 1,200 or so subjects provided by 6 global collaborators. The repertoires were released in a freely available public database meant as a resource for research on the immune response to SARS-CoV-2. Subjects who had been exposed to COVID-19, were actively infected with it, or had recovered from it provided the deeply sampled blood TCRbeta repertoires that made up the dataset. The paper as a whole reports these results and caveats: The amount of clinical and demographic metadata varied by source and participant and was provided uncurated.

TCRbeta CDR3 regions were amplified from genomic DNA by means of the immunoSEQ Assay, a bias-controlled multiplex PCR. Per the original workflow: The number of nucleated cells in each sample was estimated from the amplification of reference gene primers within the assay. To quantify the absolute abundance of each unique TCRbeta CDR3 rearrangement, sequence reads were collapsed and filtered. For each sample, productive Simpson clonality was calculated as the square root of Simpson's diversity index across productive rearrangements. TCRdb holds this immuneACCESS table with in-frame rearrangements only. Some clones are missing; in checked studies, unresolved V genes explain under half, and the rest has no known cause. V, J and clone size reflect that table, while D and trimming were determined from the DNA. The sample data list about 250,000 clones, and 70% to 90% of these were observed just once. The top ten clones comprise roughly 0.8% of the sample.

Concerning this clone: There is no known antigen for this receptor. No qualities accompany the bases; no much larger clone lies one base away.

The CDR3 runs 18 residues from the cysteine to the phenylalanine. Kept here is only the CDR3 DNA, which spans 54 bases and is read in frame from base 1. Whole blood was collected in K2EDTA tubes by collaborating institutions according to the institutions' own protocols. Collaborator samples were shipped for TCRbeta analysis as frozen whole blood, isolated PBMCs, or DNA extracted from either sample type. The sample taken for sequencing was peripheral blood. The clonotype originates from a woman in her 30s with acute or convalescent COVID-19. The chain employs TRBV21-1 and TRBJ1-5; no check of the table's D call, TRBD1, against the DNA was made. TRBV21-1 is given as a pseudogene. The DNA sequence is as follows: TGTGCCAGCAGCAAGTTCCGGGACAGGCCCTATAGCAATCAGCCCCAGCATTTT. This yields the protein CASSKFRDRPYSNQPQHF.